A selection of T cell receptor beta chains follows, all from one sample in a study of blood T cell repertoires in COVID-19. The data were produced by immunoSEQ multiplex PCR, yet TCRdb's version contains in-frame clones alone and is incomplete. Found here are 130,000 to 150,000 clones, 87% of them singletons; the top ten hold 3.5% to 4.5%. The sequenced material came from PBMCs or T cells enriched from blood (not recorded which). Receptor source: a woman in her thirties or forties who had been exposed to COVID-19. Both conserved end residues are part of each CDR3. The order of the fields is clone size, V gene, J gene, D gene, CDR3 DNA, CDR3 protein. A D gene is named only where the DNA matches it firmly. Clone sizes are given selectively: once, few, many, or a class where the clone is expanded.

>once|TRBV19|TRBJ1-4|NA
TGTGCCAGTAGTATAGGCGGGACCTCTAATGAAAAACTGTTTTTT
CASSIGGTSNEKLFF
>NA|TRBV4-1|TRBJ2-1|TRBD2
TGCGCCAGCAGCCAAGATACTAGCGGGGGGGCCCACAATGAGCAGTTCTTC
CASSQDTSGGAHNEQFF
>NA|TRBV28|TRBJ2-7|NA
TGTGCCAGCAGTTCACAGGGTATCACCTACGAGCAGTACTTC
CASSSQGITYEQYF
>NA|TRBV19|TRBJ2-7|NA
TGTGCCAGTATAGGGGGGAGGGCCCCCTACGAGCAGTACTTC
CASIGGRAPYEQYF
>NA|TRBV6-5|TRBJ1-1|NA
TGTGCCAGCGGCAGGCGCCCTGACCCGAACACTGAAGCTTTCTTT
CASGRRPDPNTEAFF
>NA|TRBV4-1|TRBJ1-4|NA
TGCGCCAGCAGCCAAGTTGGGGGGATCGGAGCTAATGAAAAACTGTTTTTT
CASSQVGGIGANEKLFF
>once|TRBV7-8|TRBJ2-1|NA
TGTGCCAGCAGCCCAGTCGGGGATTCCTACAATGAGCAGTTCTTC
CASSPVGDSYNEQFF
>few|TRBV4-1|TRBJ1-6|TRBD1
TGCGCCAGCAGCCAGCCGGGACAGAATAATTCACCCCTCCACTTT
CASSQPGQNNSPLHF
>NA|TRBV5-4|TRBJ2-1|NA
TGTGCCAGCAGCCTAGGCGCGGAGACGTACAATGAGCAGTTCTTC
CASSLGAETYNEQFF
>NA|TRBV15|TRBJ2-7|NA
TGTGCCACCAGCGCCACGGGGATCACCTACGAGCAGTACTTC
CATSATGITYEQYF